This entry lists 23 T cell receptor beta chains sequenced from one sample in a study of cytomegalovirus exposure and HLA in healthy donors. Measured with immunoSEQ multiplex PCR; TCRdb has only the in-frame clones, and not every one. The data contain roughly 150,000 clones, 89% of them seen just once; the ten biggest clones take up about 9.4%. Sequenced sample: PBMCs. The receptors shown here come from a woman between 18 and 29 years old in good health and CMV-seropositive.

This clone was detected only a few times. The chain couples TRBV13 to TRBJ2-1, with 7 bases lining up with TRBD1. Per the germline V gene, CDR1 is PRHDT and CDR2 is FYEKMQ (reference sequence). Trimming took 3 bases from V and 4 from J; bases not matched to a gene: 15. The CDR3 sequence is 18 residues long. CDR3 in amino acids: CASSFSPQGERDYNEQFF. CDR3 sequence (DNA): TGTGCCAGCAGCTTTTCACCTCAGGGGGAGAGGGATTACAATGAGCAGTTCTTC.

CDR3 in amino acids: CASRRTGGSGPQHF. The CDR3 DNA sequence: TGTGCCAGCAGAAGGACAGGAGGGTCGGGGCCCCAGCATTTT. This chain joins TRBV6-1 and TRBJ1-5; 7 bases match TRBD1. Germline values: CDR1 MNHNS, CDR2 SASEGT. The V and J ends lost 6 bases and 9 bases, in that order; junction bases with no gene match: 11. This CDR3 has 14 residues.

The CDR3 coding sequence is TGTGCCAGCAGCTCCCGAGCGGGAGGTGGGGAGACCCAGTACTTC. Protein sequence: CASSSRAGGGETQYF. The chain carries TRBV7-3 and TRBJ2-5, with TRBD2 matching 9 bases. Germline trimming cut 4 bases from V and 5 bases from J; bases unmatched to any gene: 8. The V gene's germline CDR1 is SGHTA and CDR2 FQGTGA. This CDR3 is 15 amino acids long.

V gene TRBV19 combines with J gene TRBJ2-1, with TRBD2 matching 8 bases. The CDR3 sequence is 17 residues long. The germline gives CDR1 LNHDA, CDR2 SQIVND (reference sequence). V was clipped by 7 bases and J by 0 bases; unmatched bases: 11. CDR3 nucleotide sequence: TGTGCCAGTACCCCCCGGACTAGCTGGAGCTCCTACAATGAGCAGTTCTTC. Its translation is CASTPRTSWSSYNEQFF.

The chain is built from TRBV7-2 and TRBJ2-3; a possible D gene is TRBD2 (6 bases). This CDR3 contains 14 residues. Looked up from germline, CDR1 is SGHTA and CDR2 is FQGNSA. V lost 5 bases, J lost 5 bases, and 14 bases lay in between. The CDR3 protein is CASSMGLGGDTQYF. CDR3 DNA sequence: TGTGCCAGCAGCATGGGACTCGGGGGAGATACGCAGTATTTT.

The V gene is TRBV28, the J gene TRBJ2-3; D remains unclear. Germline assignment: CDR1 MDHEN and CDR2 SYDVKM. Trimming removed 4 bases at V and 3 bases at J, with 14 bases between. The CDR3 has 15 amino acids. CDR3 loop: CASSSISFGTDTQYF. CDR3 bases: TGTGCCAGCAGTTCCATTAGCTTTGGGACAGATACGCAGTATTTT.

This clone was observed a single time. CDR3 sequence (DNA): TGTGCCTGGAGTTCAAAACAGGCGGGGTCAGATACGCAGTATTTT. Translating gives CAWSSKQAGSDTQYF. The V and J genes are TRBV30 and TRBJ2-3, with D perhaps matching TRBD2 (6 bases). There are 15 residues in the CDR3. Trimming pared 2 bases from V and 4 bases from J, leaving 16 bases between. The V gene's germline CDR1 is GTSNPN and CDR2 SVGIG (reference sequence).

The chain has TRBV4-1 and TRBJ2-7; 9 positions match TRBD2. Germline CDR1 reads MGHRA; CDR2 reads YSYEKL. This CDR3 comprises 16 residues. Trimming cost V 2 bases and J 4 bases; bases outside gene matches: 9. The CDR3 region is CASSQLMTSGRYEQYF. The CDR3 DNA sequence: TGCGCCAGCAGCCAACTTATGACTAGCGGACGATACGAGCAGTACTTC.

The chain joins TRBV7-2 to TRBJ2-7; TRBD2 matches 11 bases. The CDR3 extends over 15 amino acids. Germline V CDR1 and CDR2: SGHTA, FQGNSA. Losses at the gene ends were 5 bases for V and 3 bases for J; bases not matched to a gene: 6. For the CDR3, the DNA is TGTGCCAGCAGCCGGGTAGCGGGAGGGAGCTACGAGCAGTACTTC. Translation: CASSRVAGGSYEQYF.

This chain links TRBV11-2 with TRBJ2-2; D gene ambiguous. In germline, CDR1 is SGHAT, CDR2 FQNNGV. V lost 5 bases and J lost 1, with 5 bases in between. The CDR3 has 13 residues. This CDR3 reads CASSPGNTGELFF. The DNA for the CDR3 is TGTGCCAGCAGCCCAGGGAACACCGGGGAGCTGTTTTTT.

The V and J genes are TRBV7-3 and TRBJ1-4; 7 nucleotides align to TRBD1. With V trimmed by 0 bases and J by 8 bases, 6 bases remained unmatched. CDR3 length: 15 amino acids. Looked up from germline, CDR1 is SGHTA and CDR2 is FQGTGA. CDR3 protein: CASSLTGQVYEKLFF. CDR3 in DNA: TGTGCCAGCAGCTTAACCGGACAGGTCTACGAAAAACTGTTTTTT.

In this sample, this clone turned up a few times. The gene calls are TRBV11-1 and TRBJ2-7; 7 positions match TRBD1. This CDR3 spans 14 amino acids. Germline assignment: CDR1 SGHAT and CDR2 FQDESV (reference sequence). Unmatched junction bases numbered 6, after V lost 3 bases and J lost 4 bases. The CDR3: CASSFGDRRYEQYF. The CDR3 DNA reads TGTGCCAGCAGCTTCGGGGACAGACGATACGAGCAGTACTTC.

This chain uses TRBV6-5 with TRBJ2-5; TRBD1 agrees at 10 bases. CDR1 MNHEY and CDR2 SVGAGI come from the germline V gene. The CDR3 sequence is 15 residues long. V lost 5 bases, J lost 2 bases, and 5 bases stayed unmatched. CDR3: CASSRDRGGQETQYF. The CDR3 DNA is TGTGCCAGCAGTCGGGACAGGGGAGGGCAAGAGACCCAGTACTTC.

This clone appeared a single time. The chain has TRBV7-9 and TRBJ2-7; 14 nucleotides match TRBD2. The CDR3 totals 17 residues. The V gene end was trimmed by 3 bases and the J gene end by 4 bases; junction bases not matched to a gene: 8. Germline V gene sequence: CDR1 SEHNR, CDR2 FQNEAQ (reference sequence). The DNA for the CDR3 is TGTGCCAGCAGCTTCTCCGGGACTAGCGGGAGTAAATACGAGCAGTACTTC. Its protein product is CASSFSGTSGSKYEQYF.

V and J are TRBV19 and TRBJ2-5, with D perhaps matching TRBD2 (6 bases). The CDR3 is 14 residues long. Trimming took 2 bases from V and 5 from J, leaving 12 bases between them. CDR1 is LNHDA and CDR2 is SQIVND in the germline V gene (reference sequence). The CDR3 coding sequence is TGTGCCAGTAGTATATGGGGGGAAGGCGAGACCCAGTACTTC. Protein sequence: CASSIWGEGETQYF.

CDR3: CASSSGQSLYEQYF. In nucleotides, the CDR3 is TGTGCCAGCAGCTCCGGACAGAGTCTCTACGAGCAGTACTTC. This chain connects TRBV5-6 to TRBJ2-7; TRBD1 might be the D (6 bases). This CDR3 is 14 amino acids long. Germline V gene sequence: CDR1 SGHDT, CDR2 YYEEEE. Trimming took 3 bases from V and 3 from J, leaving 13 bases between them.

The DNA for the CDR3 is TGTGCCAGCAGCTCTATAACGACAGGGACCTACGAGCAGTACTTC. This translates into CASSSITTGTYEQYF. V gene TRBV7-8 combines with J gene TRBJ2-7, with 7 nucleotides matching TRBD1. The germline CDR1 and CDR2 sequences are SGHVS and FQNEAQ. V lost 4 bases to trimming and J lost 2 bases; unmatched junction nucleotides: 8. The CDR3 length is 15 residues.

The chain recombines TRBV5-1 with TRBJ2-7; the D is unclear. V was cut by 7 bases and J by 7 bases, with 27 bases left in between. The CDR3 spans 16 residues. Germline V gene data show CDR1 as SGHRS and CDR2 as YFSETQ. CDR3 residues: CASSPMSPTNKWEQYF. Here the CDR3 DNA reads TGCGCCAGCTCCCCTATGTCCCCGACAAACAAGTGGGAGCAGTACTTC.

The chain is built from TRBV19 and TRBJ2-3; 10 nucleotides match TRBD2. Germline assignment: CDR1 LNHDA and CDR2 SQIVND (reference sequence). Unmatched junction bases numbered 6, after V lost 7 bases and J lost 2 bases. The CDR3 totals 15 residues. The CDR3 region is CASIPGTSDTDTQYF. The CDR3 nucleotides read TGTGCCAGTATTCCCGGGACTAGCGACACAGATACGCAGTATTTT.

The rearrangement joins TRBV9 to TRBJ2-1; weak D call: TRBD1 (6 bases). This CDR3 region has 14 residues. Trimming stripped 4 bases from V and 4 bases from J, with 12 bases between. The germline CDR1 and CDR2 sequences are SGDLS and YYNGEE. The CDR3 nucleotides read TGTGCCAGCAGCCAAGCAGGGGAGTACAATGAGCAGTTCTTC. Amino acid sequence: CASSQAGEYNEQFF.

The gene calls are TRBV7-3 and TRBJ2-1; TRBD2 matches at 8 bases. Germline loops: CDR1 SGHTA, CDR2 FQGTGA. The CDR3 has 15 residues. Trimming at V came to 5 bases and at J to 1 base, leaving 4 bases not matched to a gene. CDR3 amino acids: CASSPTSGSYNEQFF. In nucleotides, the CDR3 is TGTGCCAGCAGCCCAACTAGCGGTTCCTACAATGAGCAGTTCTTC. The entire variable domain, with the rest obtained from reference TRBV7-3 and TRBJ2-1, is as follows: GAGVSQTPSNKVTEKGKYVELRCDPISGHTALYWYRQSLGQGPEFLIYFQGTGAADDSGLPNDRFFAVRPEGSVSTLKIQRTERGDSAVYLCASSPTSGSYNEQFFGPGTRLTVL.

CDR3 in amino acids: CASSFFGRGATETQYF. For the CDR3, the DNA is TGTGCCAGCAGTTTTTTCGGCAGGGGGGCGACGGAGACCCAGTACTTC. The chain uses TRBV28 and TRBJ2-5; maybe TRBD1 (7 bases). Looked up from germline, CDR1 is MDHEN and CDR2 is SYDVKM. CDR3 length equals 16 residues. Trimming pared 3 bases from V and 5 bases from J, leaving 19 bases between.

This chain uses TRBV19 with TRBJ1-3; D unresolved. The length of the CDR3 is 12 residues. Germline V CDR1 and CDR2: LNHDA, SQIVND (reference sequence). The V and J ends lost 8 bases and 5 bases respectively, with 10 bases between them. DNA for the CDR3: TGTGCCAGTCGGCCCAGGCGAAACACCATATATTTT. Protein: CASRPRRNTIYF.